A single sample gave rise to the 9 T cell receptor beta chains below, sequenced in a study of CD8+ T cells in alopecia areata. Isolated RNA was reverse transcribed into cDNA used as the sequencing template. Measured with immunoSEQ multiplex PCR; TCRdb has only the in-frame clones, and not every one. The sample has some 100,000 clones, around two fifths seen once. Sequenced material: CD4+ T cells sorted from blood. The receptors originated from a human donor with alopecia areata.

This clone has just a few counts. The chain combines TRBV28 with TRBJ1-2, with a possible D match to TRBD1 (5 bases). CDR1 MDHEN and CDR2 SYDVKM come from the germline V gene. The ends were cut back, 6 bases at V and 6 bases at J, with 17 bases in the middle. This CDR3 has 14 amino acids. The CDR3 protein is CASRRKGLSNGYTF. In DNA form, the CDR3 reads TGTGCCAGCAGGCGGAAGGGACTTTCGAATGGCTACACCTTC.

In its sample, this clone was seen a few times. This chain links TRBV29-1 with TRBJ2-1; 7 bases agree with TRBD1. Per germline, CDR1 SQVTM and CDR2 ANQGSEA. The junction had 4 bases not matched to a gene; V was cut back by 4 bases and J by 7 bases. CDR3 size: 12 residues. The CDR3 protein is CSVGQGRNEQFF. DNA for the CDR3: TGCAGCGTTGGACAGGGTCGGAATGAGCAGTTCTTC.

This clone showed up just a few times. This sequence joins TRBV2 and TRBJ2-7; D remains unclear. The V gene lost 7 bases and the J gene lost 5 bases, with 12 bases spanning the gap. CDR3 length: 12 residues. Germline-derived CDR1 and CDR2 are SNHLY and FYNNEI. The CDR3 coding sequence is TGTGCCAGCACCGGGTCCAAGAACGAGCAGTACTTC. Its translation is CASTGSKNEQYF.

There are a few counts of this clone. The chain recombines TRBV19 with TRBJ2-3, with 9 bases lining up with TRBD1. After removal of 5 bases from V and 2 bases from J, the junction contained 5 bases not matched to a gene. The CDR3 length is 15 residues. Germline V gene lookup returns CDR1 LNHDA and CDR2 SQIVND (reference sequence). Here the CDR3 reads CASSHWDRATDTQYF. CDR3 bases: TGTGCCAGTAGTCATTGGGACAGGGCCACAGATACGCAGTATTTT.

The rearrangement uses TRBV2 and TRBJ2-1, with 11 bases aligning to TRBD2. Unmatched junction bases numbered 12, after V lost 5 bases and J lost 6 bases. Germline lookup yields CDR1 SNHLY and CDR2 FYNNEI. The CDR3 covers 17 residues. Here the CDR3 DNA reads TGTGCCAGCAGTTTCCTCAAGATAGCGGGAGGGACCAATGAGCAGTTCTTC. It yields the protein CASSFLKIAGGTNEQFF.

Only a few counts were recorded for this clone. The chain uses TRBV7-8 and TRBJ1-1; D unclear. Germline V gives CDR1 SGHVS, CDR2 FQNEAQ. The CDR3 is 13 residues long. Deletions cut 1 base from V and 3 bases from J, with 6 bases between. The CDR3, as DNA: TGTGCCAGCAGCTTAGTCTTGGACACTGAAGCTTTCTTT. Protein sequence: CASSLVLDTEAFF.

The J gene is TRBJ2-7, the V gene TRBV5-1; 7 bases line up with TRBD1. V was pared by 2 bases and J by 3 bases, with 5 bases of the junction left unmatched. The CDR3 covers 14 residues. The germline gives CDR1 SGHRS, CDR2 YFSETQ. CDR3 nucleotides: TGCGCCAGCAGCTTAGGAGGACAGGACTACGAGCAGTACTTC. Its protein is CASSLGGQDYEQYF. The full variable domain, with the rest looked up from reference TRBV5-1 and TRBJ2-7, is KAGVTQTPRYLIKTRGQQVTLSCSPISGHRSVSWYQQTPGQGLQFLFEYFSETQRNKGNFPGRFSGRQFSNSRSEMNVSTLELGDSALYLCASSLGGQDYEQYFGPGTRLTVT.

The chain links TRBV7-9 to TRBJ2-3, with 7 bases matching TRBD2. The CDR3 sequence is 15 residues long. The trim removed 1 base at V and 5 bases at J, leaving 6 bases unmatched. Germline V CDR1 and CDR2: SEHNR, FQNEAQ (reference sequence). This CDR3 reads CASSLGTRAGDTQYF. CDR3 DNA sequence: TGTGCCAGCAGCTTAGGGACTAGGGCTGGAGATACGCAGTATTTT.

This chain joins TRBV9 and TRBJ2-5; D might be TRBD1 or TRBD2, each matching 5 bases. The V gene's germline CDR1 is SGDLS and CDR2 YYNGEE. The CDR3 spans 14 residues. Trimming stripped 3 bases from V and 7 bases from J, with 16 bases between. The CDR3 loop is CASSAGTAYLTQYF. The CDR3 bases are TGTGCCAGCAGCGCCGGGACCGCCTATTTGACCCAGTACTTC. Full variable domain (outside the CDR3, taken from reference TRBV9 and TRBJ2-5): DSGVTQTPKHLITATGQRVTLRCSPRSGDLSVYWYQQSLDQGLQFLIQYYNGEERAKGNILERFSAQQFPDLHSELNLSSLELGDSALYFCASSAGTAYLTQYFGPGTRLLVL.